This TCR beta chain was profiled in a study of blood T cell repertoires in COVID-19. Study information: For recovered donors of Cohort 3, there were two negative PCRs, clearance, or symptom resolution.

The germline V and J ends were trimmed by 4 bases and 10 bases, with 21 bases remaining between them. The germline CDR1 and CDR2 sequences are SGHDT and YYEEEE. The CDR3 has 15 amino acids. The protocol was immunoSEQ multiplex PCR, while the TCRdb copy is restricted to in-frame clones and leaves out a portion. The sample comprises 400,000 or so clones, approximately 87% of which are singletons, and roughly 2% rests with the top ten. This receptor was taken from a man aged 40-55 years in a cohort exposed to, infected with or recovered from COVID-19 (not recorded which). Sequencing input: PBMCs or T cells enriched from blood (not recorded which). This rearrangement joins TRBV5-6 to TRBJ2-1, with a tentative D call TRBD1 (5 bases). The CDR3 coding sequence is TGTGCCAGCAGCCTGGGGTCGACCAGAAGGGGCGAGCAGTTCTTC. This translates into CASSLGSTRRGEQFF. Full variable domain (missing parts from reference TRBV5-6 and TRBJ2-1): DAGVTQSPTHLIKTRGQQVTLRCSPKSGHDTVSWYQQALGQGPQFIFQYYEEEERQRGNFPDRFSGHQFPNYSSELNVNALLLGDSALYLCASSLGSTRRGEQFFGPGTRLTVL.